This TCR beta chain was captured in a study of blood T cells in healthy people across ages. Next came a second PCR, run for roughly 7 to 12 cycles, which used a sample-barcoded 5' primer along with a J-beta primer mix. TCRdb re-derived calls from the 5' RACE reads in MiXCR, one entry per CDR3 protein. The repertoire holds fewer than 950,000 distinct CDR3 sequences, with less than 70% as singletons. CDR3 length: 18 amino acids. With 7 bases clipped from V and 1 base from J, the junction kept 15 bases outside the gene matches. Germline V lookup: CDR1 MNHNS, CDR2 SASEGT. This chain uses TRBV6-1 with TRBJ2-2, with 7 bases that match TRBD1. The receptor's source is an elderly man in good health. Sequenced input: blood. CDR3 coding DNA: TGTGCCAGCACCCGACGCCGGACAGGCGATCTGAACACCGGGGAGCTGTTTTTT. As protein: CASTRRRTGDLNTGELFF.